A selection of T cell receptor beta chains follows, all from one sample in a study of control samples from healthy donors and cancer patients. Data came from immunoSEQ multiplex PCR; TCRdb stores just in-frame clones and leaves some out. Counted here are approximately 74,000 clones, about 94% occurring once; the ten biggest clones make up 2.8%. The specimen sequenced was blood. The receptors were sampled from a woman aged 25-40 years in good health. CDR3s include the opening cysteine and the closing phenylalanine or tryptophan. Each record gives: V gene, J gene, clone size, D gene, CDR3 protein, CDR3 DNA. The D gene is left open where the match is weak. Not all rows give a size; the values are once, few, many and, for expanded clones, a class.

TRBV27	TRBJ2-3	.	.	CASSSTRGILLDTQYF	TGTGCCAGCAGTTCCACCAGGGGAATACTTTTGGATACGCAGTATTTT
TRBV2	TRBJ1-1	.	TRBD1	CADRVSNTEAFF	TGTGCCGACAGGGTTTCTAACACTGAAGCTTTCTTT
TRBV24-1	TRBJ1-5	.	TRBD1	CATSGQGRRDQPQHF	TGTGCCACCAGTGGACAGGGGCGGCGGGATCAGCCCCAGCATTTT
TRBV15	TRBJ1-2	.	TRBD1	CATSRDGLGQGLHF	TGTGCCACCAGCAGAGATGGGTTGGGACAGGGCCTCCACTTC
TRBV11-2	TRBJ1-1	.	.	CASSLSRRVEAFF	TGTGCCAGCAGCTTAAGCCGACGGGTTGAAGCTTTCTTT
TRBV5-1	TRBJ1-2	.	.	CASSRPPPVRGYTF	TGCGCCAGCAGCCGCCCCCCGCCCGTGAGAGGCTACACCTTC
TRBV27	TRBJ1-5	.	.	CASSFRPNQPQHF	TGTGCCAGCAGTTTCCGGCCGAATCAGCCCCAGCATTTT
TRBV3-1/TRBV3-2	TRBJ2-5	.	.	CASSTDYPETQYF	TGTGCCAGCAGCACGGACTACCCGGAGACCCAGTACTTC
TRBV9	TRBJ1-3	once	.	CASSVGGWSGNTIYF	TGTGCCAGCAGCGTAGGTGGGTGGTCTGGAAACACCATATATTTT
TRBV9	TRBJ2-2	.	.	CASSPWLGTGELFF	TGTGCCAGCAGCCCTTGGCTGGGAACCGGGGAGCTGTTTTTT
TRBV30	TRBJ1-2	.	.	CAWSAWDRNYGYTF	TGTGCCTGGAGTGCATGGGACCGGAACTATGGCTACACCTTC
TRBV18	TRBJ1-5	few	.	CASSPLAGVWQPQHF	TGTGCCAGCTCACCTTTAGCTGGGGTTTGGCAGCCCCAGCATTTT
TRBV2	TRBJ1-5	.	.	CASTEGTPSQPQHF	TGTGCCAGCACCGAGGGAACCCCAAGTCAGCCCCAGCATTTT
TRBV15	TRBJ1-3	once	.	CATSRDPGSGNTIYF	TGTGCCACCAGCAGAGATCCCGGCTCTGGAAACACCATATATTTT
TRBV6-1	TRBJ1-1	.	.	CASSEGLGQNTEAFF	TGTGCCAGCAGTGAAGGATTGGGACAGAACACTGAAGCTTTCTTT
TRBV5-6	TRBJ2-5	once	.	CASSTGGAEETQYF	TGTGCCAGCAGCACTGGGGGGGCGGAGGAGACCCAGTACTTC
TRBV6-5	TRBJ1-4	.	.	CASRINEKLFF	TGTGCCAGCAGAATTAATGAAAAACTGTTTTTT
TRBV3-1/TRBV3-2	TRBJ2-5	.	.	CASSYTGTEETQYF	TGTGCCAGCAGCTATACAGGGACGGAAGAGACCCAGTACTTC